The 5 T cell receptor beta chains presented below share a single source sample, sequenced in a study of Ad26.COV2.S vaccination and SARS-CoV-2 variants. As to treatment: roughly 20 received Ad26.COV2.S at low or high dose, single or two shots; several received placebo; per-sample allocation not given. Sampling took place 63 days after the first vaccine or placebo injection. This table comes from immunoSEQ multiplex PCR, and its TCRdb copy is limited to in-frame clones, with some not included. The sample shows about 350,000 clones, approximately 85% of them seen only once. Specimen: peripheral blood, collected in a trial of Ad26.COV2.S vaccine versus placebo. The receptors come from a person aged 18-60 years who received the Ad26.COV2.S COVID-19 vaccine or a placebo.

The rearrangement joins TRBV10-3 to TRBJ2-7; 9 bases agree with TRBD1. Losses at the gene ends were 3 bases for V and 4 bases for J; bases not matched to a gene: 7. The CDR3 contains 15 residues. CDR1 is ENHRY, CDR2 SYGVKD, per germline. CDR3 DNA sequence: TGTGCCATCAGTGACTTAACAGGGGGCATGTACGAGCAGTACTTC. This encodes CAISDLTGGMYEQYF.

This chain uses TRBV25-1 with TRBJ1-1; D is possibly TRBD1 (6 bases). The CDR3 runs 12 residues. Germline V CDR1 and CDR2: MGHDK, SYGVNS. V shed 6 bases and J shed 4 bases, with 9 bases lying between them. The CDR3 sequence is CASSTRGTEAFF. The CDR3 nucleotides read TGTGCCAGCAGCACCAGGGGCACTGAAGCTTTCTTT.

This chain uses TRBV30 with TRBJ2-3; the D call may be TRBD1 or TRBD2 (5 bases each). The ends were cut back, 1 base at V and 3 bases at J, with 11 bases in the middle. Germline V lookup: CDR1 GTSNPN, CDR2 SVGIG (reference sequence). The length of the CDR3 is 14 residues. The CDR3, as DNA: TGTGCCTGGAGTGACGGGGCGAGGACAGATACGCAGTATTTT. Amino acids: CAWSDGARTDTQYF.

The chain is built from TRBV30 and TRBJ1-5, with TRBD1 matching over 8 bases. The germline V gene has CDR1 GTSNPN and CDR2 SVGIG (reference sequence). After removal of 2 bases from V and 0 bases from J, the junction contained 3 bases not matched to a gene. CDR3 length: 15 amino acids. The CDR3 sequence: CAWSTDRGSNQPQHF. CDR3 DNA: TGTGCCTGGAGTACAGACAGGGGTAGCAATCAGCCCCAGCATTTT.

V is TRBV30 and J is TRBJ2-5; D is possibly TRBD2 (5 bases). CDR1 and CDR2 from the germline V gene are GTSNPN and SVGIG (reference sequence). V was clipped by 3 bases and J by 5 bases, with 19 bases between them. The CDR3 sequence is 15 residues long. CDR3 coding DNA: TGTGCCTGGAGCACAGACCCCGGGGTGAGGGAGACCCAGTACTTC. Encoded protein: CAWSTDPGVRETQYF.